A selection of T cell receptor beta chains follows, all from one sample in a study of cytomegalovirus exposure and HLA in healthy donors. Method: immunoSEQ multiplex PCR; TCRdb's copy keeps in-frame clones and lacks some. This repertoire includes fewer than 130,000 clones. The specimen was PBMCs. The source is a man aged 50 to 60 in good health and CMV-seronegative. Each CDR3 is given with its conserved first and last residue. D genes are given only for firm matches.

>TRBJ2-2|15|.|TRBV15
TGTGCCACCAGCCCGGGCAGGGCGCGCACCGGGGAGCTGTTTTTT
CATSPGRARTGELFF
>TRBJ2-5|15|.|TRBV9
TGTGCCAGCAGCGTAGGTGCTAGTTTATTGGAGACCCAGTACTTC
CASSVGASLLETQYF
>TRBJ1-2|14|.|TRBV6-5
TGTGCCAGCAGAGGGCCGGGACCGGGAGTTGGCTACACCTTC
CASRGPGPGVGYTF
>TRBJ2-7|16|TRBD2|TRBV6-6
TGTGCCAGCAGTCCAACACTAGCGGGGGGTTCCTACGAGCAGTACTTC
CASSPTLAGGSYEQYF
>TRBJ2-7|14|.|TRBV29-1
TGCAGCGTTGTAAGGGACATGGATTCCTACGAGCAGTACTTC
CSVVRDMDSYEQYF
>TRBJ2-1|17|TRBD2|TRBV4-1
TGCGCCAGCAGCCAAGATCACGTGACTAGCGGGGGGTATGAGCAGTTCTTC
CASSQDHVTSGGYEQFF
>TRBJ1-5|14|.|TRBV4-3
TGCGCCAGCAGCCACCCGGGGGGGCAGGGGCCCCAGCATTTT
CASSHPGGQGPQHF
>TRBJ2-1|20|TRBD2|TRBV7-6
TGTGCCAGCAGCTCCCGATCAGGGAGTGAGGCTAGCGGGAGCGTGGATGAGCAGTTCTTC
CASSSRSGSEASGSVDEQFF
>TRBJ2-1|16|TRBD2|TRBV19
TGTGCCAGTAGTGTGACTAGCGGGAGATTTCCCGATGAGCAGTTCTTC
CASSVTSGRFPDEQFF
>TRBJ1-5|13|.|TRBV7-9
TGTGCCAGCAGCTTACAGGGGAATCAGCCCCAGCATTTT
CASSLQGNQPQHF
>TRBJ1-2|13|.|TRBV29-1
TGCAGCGCCACAACCGAGGCGTCGGGGGGCTACACCTTC
CSATTEASGGYTF
>TRBJ1-2|15|TRBD1|TRBV5-1
TGCGCCAGCAGCTTGGCGACAGGGAATTCCTATGGCTACACCTTC
CASSLATGNSYGYTF
>TRBJ1-2|15|.|TRBV19
TGTGCCAGTAGTATATCCCCACAGGGAAACTATGGCTACACCTTC
CASSISPQGNYGYTF
>TRBJ2-3|14|.|TRBV11-2
TGTGCCAGCAGCTATGGAGGGAGCACAGATACGCAGTATTTT
CASSYGGSTDTQYF
>TRBJ1-5|14|.|TRBV7-6
TGTGCCAGCAGCTTAGTCTCGTCGGGTCAGCCCCAGCATTTT
CASSLVSSGQPQHF
>TRBJ1-4|15|.|TRBV28
TGTGCCAGCAGCTCCCTCGACAGATTTAATGAAAAACTGTTTTTT
CASSSLDRFNEKLFF
>TRBJ1-1|16|TRBD1|TRBV18
TGTGCCAGCTCCCTCGACAGGGGGCTTAACGGGGCTGAAGCTTTCTTT
CASSLDRGLNGAEAFF
>TRBJ2-2|16|.|TRBV19
TGTGCCAGTAGTATATTTGGGGGAGGCCGGTCCGGGGAGCTGTTTTTT
CASSIFGGGRSGELFF
>TRBJ2-3|12|.|TRBV5-1
TGCGCCAGCAGCCCTAACACAGATACGCAGTATTTT
CASSPNTDTQYF
>TRBJ2-4|16|TRBD2|TRBV18
TGTGCCAGCTCACCTTCCGGACTAGCGGCTGAAAACATTCAGTACTTC
CASSPSGLAAENIQYF
>TRBJ2-2|19|.|TRBV9
TGTGCCAGCAGCCCCCTGGGGGCACTAAGAAGTGCGAACACCGGGGAGCTGTTTTTT
CASSPLGALRSANTGELFF
>TRBJ1-1|15|.|TRBV7-8
TGTGCCAGCAGCCCCCTGCGACAGAGAAACACTGAAGCTTTCTTT
CASSPLRQRNTEAFF
>TRBJ2-3|12|.|TRBV19
TGTGCCAGTAGTATGAGGACAGATACGCAGTATTTT
CASSMRTDTQYF
>TRBJ2-5|14|.|TRBV7-9
TGTGCCAGCAGCTTAGGGGTTAGCAGAGAGACCCAGTACTTC
CASSLGVSRETQYF
>TRBJ1-1|13|.|TRBV2
TGTGCCAGCAGTGGTCTCGGGAACACTGAAGCTTTCTTT
CASSGLGNTEAFF
>TRBJ2-5|16|.|TRBV7-2
TGTGCCAGCAGCTTAGTGTGGCAAGGGGGACAAGAGACCCAGTACTTC
CASSLVWQGGQETQYF
>TRBJ2-2|15|TRBD1|TRBV19
TGTGCCAGTATCTTGGACAGGTATAACACCGGGGAGCTGTTTTTT
CASILDRYNTGELFF
>TRBJ1-1|16|.|TRBV7-9
TGTGCCAGCAGCTTCACTTCGACAGCCGGGCAGGGTGAAGCTTTCTTT
CASSFTSTAGQGEAFF
>TRBJ2-2|16|TRBD2|TRBV5-4
TGTGCCAGCAGCTTGGGCGCGACTAGCAACCCCGGGGAGCTGTTTTTT
CASSLGATSNPGELFF
>TRBJ1-2|16|.|TRBV4-3
TGCGCCAGCAGCCGAACAACAGGGAGTTCTAACTATGGCTACACCTTC
CASSRTTGSSNYGYTF
>TRBJ2-1|13|.|TRBV18
TGTGCCAGCTCACCGTCTAGTTTTGGTGAGCAGTTCTTC
CASSPSSFGEQFF
>TRBJ2-7|12|TRBD1|TRBV2
TGTGCCAGCAGTGAAAGGGGGCGTGGGGAGCACTTC
CASSERGRGEHF
>TRBJ2-2|13|TRBD1|TRBV19
TGTGCCACCTACAGGGGGAAATACGGGGAGCTGTTTTTT
CATYRGKYGELFF
>TRBJ1-6|14|.|TRBV6-5
TGTGCCAGCAGTACCACAGGGTATAATTCACCCCTCCACTTT
CASSTTGYNSPLHF
>TRBJ2-7|14|TRBD1|TRBV2
TGTGCCAGCAGCCTGGGACAGCACCCAGGCGAGCAGTACTTC
CASSLGQHPGEQYF
>TRBJ2-2|15|.|TRBV27
TGTGCCAGCAGGACAGGCGCAGGGGTACCTGGGGAGCTGTTTTTT
CASRTGAGVPGELFF
>TRBJ1-3|15|.|TRBV4-1
TGCGCCAGCAGTTTCTTCGAGGCGACTGGAAACACCATATATTTT
CASSFFEATGNTIYF
>TRBJ2-3|17|TRBD2|TRBV7-2
TGTGCCAGCAGCTTAGGGGCGGCGGGGGGGAACACAGATACGCAGTATTTT
CASSLGAAGGNTDTQYF
>TRBJ2-2|16|.|TRBV9
TGTGCCAGCAGCGTAAACCCGGGTTTGGGCACCGGGGAGCTGTTTTTT
CASSVNPGLGTGELFF
>TRBJ2-1|13|.|TRBV5-6
TGTGCCAGCAGCCCCGAGGCGGGAAGTGAGCAGTTCTTC
CASSPEAGSEQFF
>TRBJ2-7|14|.|TRBV18
TGTGCCAGCTCCTCTGGAGTGACTACCTACGAGCAGTACTTC
CASSSGVTTYEQYF
>TRBJ2-5|15|TRBD2|TRBV5-1
TGCGCCAGCAGCGTGTTAGCGGGAGGACAAAAGACCCAGTACTTC
CASSVLAGGQKTQYF
>TRBJ2-1|14|TRBD1|TRBV30
TGTGCCTGGAGTAAAAAGGGGGCTACCAATGAGCAGTTCTTC
CAWSKKGATNEQFF
>TRBJ2-4|15|TRBD2|TRBV4-3
TGCGCCAGCAGCCAAGATATGGCATCGGGGGGCATTCAGTACTTC
CASSQDMASGGIQYF
>TRBJ2-7|14|.|TRBV5-8
TGTGCCAGCAGCTTGTGGCAGGGAAACTACGAGCAGTACTTC
CASSLWQGNYEQYF
>TRBJ1-5|13|.|TRBV5-4
TGTGCCAGCAGCCAAGTCCCTGGAGGGCCCCAGCATTTT
CASSQVPGGPQHF
>TRBJ1-1|15|.|TRBV11-3
TGTGCCAGCAGCCCGGAGGACAGATACAACACTGAAGCTTTCTTT
CASSPEDRYNTEAFF
>TRBJ2-5|13|TRBD2|TRBV5-4
TGTGCCAGCAGCCAAACGACTAGCGGGGCCCAGTACTTC
CASSQTTSGAQYF
>TRBJ2-7|14|TRBD1|TRBV9
TGTGCCAGCAGCGTAGCTTCAGGGGGCTACGAGCAGTACTTC
CASSVASGGYEQYF
>TRBJ2-7|15|TRBD2|TRBV7-2
TGTGCCAGCAGCTCTATAGCGGGCCCCCCCTACGAGCAGTACTTC
CASSSIAGPPYEQYF
>TRBJ2-1|13|.|TRBV19
TGTGCCAGTAGGGAGACTACCGTCACGGAGCAGTTCTTC
CASRETTVTEQFF
>TRBJ1-5|13|.|TRBV25-1
TGTGCCAGCAGTGGGGCGGGGACTCAGCCCCAGCATTTT
CASSGAGTQPQHF
>TRBJ1-1|18|.|TRBV9
TGTGCCAGCAGCGTAGTCGCCGTAGGCAGGGACATGAACACTGAAGCTTTCTTT
CASSVVAVGRDMNTEAFF
>TRBJ1-1|13|.|TRBV4-3
TGCGCCACCAGCCCGGAGGGAGCCACTGAAGCTTTCTTT
CATSPEGATEAFF
>TRBJ1-5|19|TRBD1|TRBV4-1
TGCGCCAGCAGCCAAGAGGTCCCAGGGGGATGGAATAGCAATCAGCCCCAGCATTTT
CASSQEVPGGWNSNQPQHF